These T cell receptor delta chains were read from a single sample in a study of gamma-delta T cells after stem cell transplantation. TCRdb reprocessed the RT-PCR reads through CATT. The table has fewer than 2,500 delta-chain clones, 1.5% to 2% seen once. The material sequenced was gamma-delta T cells. These receptors all stem from a human donor. It is not recorded whose cells these are; they may come from a transplant donor. Both conserved end residues are trimmed from each CDR3. Not every row has a clone size; where given, it reads once, few, many or a size class.

large,TRDV2,TRDJ1,ACDTMVGENTDKLI
few,TRDV2,TRDJ1,ACDTSFTGGYAKGDKLI
large,TRDV2,TRDJ1,ACDTRFAGGYGDTDKLI
large,TRDV2,TRDJ1,ACDGVTGGLYTDKLI
large,TRDV2,TRDJ1,ACDTVGDGNDKLI
-,TRDV2,TRDJ1,ACDPVLGDRTDKLI
few,TRDV2,TRDJ1,ACDELGDTTDKLI
large,TRDV2,TRDJ1,ACDTLLLRTGGSSTDKLI
large,TRDV2,TRDJ1,ACDTIPQRGLSDKLI
large,TRDV2,TRDJ1,ACDLVLGVEEYTDKLI
large,TRDV2,TRDJ1,ACGTVDPLGGGPPYTDKLI
large,TRDV2,TRDJ1,ACDTVGVYADTDKLI
few,TRDV2,TRDJ1,ACDTLGDTTLYTDKLI
few,TRDV2,TRDJ1,ACDTLLGDLTDKLI
large,TRDV2,TRDJ3,ACDTVSLGDTPPSWDTRQMF
large,TRDV2,TRDJ1,ACDTVSWGDKLI
-,TRDV2,TRDJ3,ACDPLGDTSWDTRQMF
few,TRDV2,TRDJ1,ACDTMGGSATDKLI
few,TRDV3,TRDJ1,AFTSWSCPGIWFPYTDKLI
large,TRDV2,TRDJ1,ACDTLIGLYTDKLI
large,TRDV2,TRDJ3,ACDTGWGIPGSWDTRQMF
few,TRDV2,TRDJ3,ACDVAGGWSSWDTRQMF
-,TRDV2,TRDJ1,ACDTVLLGDGGRLI
medium-sized,TRDV3,TRDJ1,AFRDPQLVLGDTRQVASLRKLI
few,TRDV2,TRDJ1,ACDRLEGSPYTDKLI
medium-sized,TRDV1,TRDJ1,ALGPTYAFLRPNWGILPTQYTDKLI
large,TRDV2,TRDJ1,ACDRLGDTQALTDKLI
-,TRDV2,TRDJ1,ACDTLLGVPEGLI
large,TRDV2,TRDJ1,ACDTLILGDTLEPDTDKLI
few,TRDV2,TRDJ1,ACDALLGDTRKLI
-,TRDV2,TRDJ1,ACDTVGFTDKLI
few,TRDV2,TRDJ3,ACDTVGVYADTWDTRQMF
few,TRDV2,TRDJ1,ACDTLLGDTGDKLI
-,TRDV2,TRDJ1,ACDTGSRVRRGTDKLI
medium-sized,TRDV2,TRDJ1,ACDEVLFTDKLI
large,TRDV2,TRDJ1,ACDGVGDTRTDKLI
medium-sized,TRDV2,TRDJ1,ACDALELYWGPNTDKLI
large,TRDV2,TRDJ1,ACDTVGDTYPDKLI
medium-sized,TRDV2,TRDJ1,ACDTLAGGYYDTDKLI
large,TRDV2,TRDJ1,ACDTGGIGGYRVGYTDKLI
large,TRDV2,TRDJ1,ACDTVIGLGDSKTDKLI
large,TRDV2,TRDJ1,ACAGLGDYTDKLI
medium-sized,TRDV2,TRDJ1,ACDTVGASWTDKLI
-,TRDV2,TRDJ3,ACDSSGGYAHSWDTRQMF
few,TRDV2,TRDJ3,ACDTVTGGYHSWDTRQMF
medium-sized,TRDV1,TRDJ1,ALGEPLSQWGYGTNTDKLI
large,TRDV2,TRDJ1,ACDTAWGIPYTDKLI
few,TRDV2,TRDJ1,ACDTLMGDRTDKLI
large,TRDV2,TRDJ3,ACDTGAGGWSSWDTRQMF
-,TRDV2,TRDJ3,ACDTGAGGFSSWDTRQMF
few,TRDV2,TRDJ1,ACDTLLGDGGRLI
few,TRDV2,TRDJ1,ACDTLMGIRGEYTDKLI
-,TRDV2,TRDJ1,ACDPLGDAPDKLI